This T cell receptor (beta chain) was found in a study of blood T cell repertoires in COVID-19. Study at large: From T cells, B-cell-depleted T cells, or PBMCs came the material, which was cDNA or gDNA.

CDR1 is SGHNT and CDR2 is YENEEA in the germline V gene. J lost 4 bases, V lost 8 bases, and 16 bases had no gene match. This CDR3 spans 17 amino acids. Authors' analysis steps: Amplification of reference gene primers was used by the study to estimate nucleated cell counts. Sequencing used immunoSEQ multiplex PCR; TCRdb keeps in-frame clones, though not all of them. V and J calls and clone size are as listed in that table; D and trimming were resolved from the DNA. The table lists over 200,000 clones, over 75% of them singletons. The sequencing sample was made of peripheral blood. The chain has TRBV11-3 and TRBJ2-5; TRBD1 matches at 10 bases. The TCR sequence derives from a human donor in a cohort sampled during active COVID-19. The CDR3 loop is CASSKRRTGGSGETQYF. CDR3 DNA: TGTGCCAGCTCGAAAAGGCGGACAGGGGGTTCGGGAGAGACCCAGTACTTC.